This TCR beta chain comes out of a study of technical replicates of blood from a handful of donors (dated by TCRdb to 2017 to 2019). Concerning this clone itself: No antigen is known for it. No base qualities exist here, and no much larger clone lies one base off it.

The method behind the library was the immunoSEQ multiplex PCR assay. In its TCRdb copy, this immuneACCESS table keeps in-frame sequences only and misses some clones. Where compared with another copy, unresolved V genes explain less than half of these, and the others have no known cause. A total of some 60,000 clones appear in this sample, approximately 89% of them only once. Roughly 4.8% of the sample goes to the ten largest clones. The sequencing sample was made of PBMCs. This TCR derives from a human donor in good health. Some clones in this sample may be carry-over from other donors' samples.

DNA sequence: TGTGCCAGCAGTGATCTTAAGGGGCAAGAGACCCAGTACTTC. It translates to CASSDLKGQETQYF. This chain is built from TRBV2 and TRBJ2-5; D gene: possibly TRBD1, on 5 matching bases. The germline V gene provides CDR1 SNHLY and CDR2 FYNNEI. The CDR3 measures 14 amino acids from cysteine to phenylalanine. The kept DNA is CDR3 alone, 42 bases in frame from the first base. The V and J ends are trimmed by 3 bases and 2 bases, leaving 10 bases between them. When the CDR3 is completed using the reference TRBV2 and TRBJ2-5 genes on either side, the full variable domain is EPEVTQTPSHQVTQMGQEVILRCVPISNHLYFYWYRQILGQKVEFLVSFYNNEISEKSEIFDDQFSVERPDGSNFTLKIRSTKLEDSAMYFCASSDLKGQETQYFGPGTRLLVL.